Below, one T cell receptor beta chain is given with its context. The data were obtained in a study of blood T cells in healthy people across ages. This CDR3 is 12 amino acids long. J gave up 11 bases and V 5 bases, and 6 bases lay outside the gene matches. Next came a second PCR, run for roughly 6 to 11 cycles, which used a sample-barcoded 5' primer along with a J-beta primer mix. MiXCR was run by TCRdb on the 5' RACE reads, yielding one entry per CDR3 protein. The table lists hundreds of thousands of distinct CDR3 sequences, 24% of them singletons. This sample also belongs to another study, concerning T cells of mothers and their children.

This sequence originates from a boy between 10 and 17 years old in good health. The chain joins TRBV12-3 or TRBV12-4 to TRBJ1-1; 9 bases are shared with TRBD1. The sample consisted of blood. Here the CDR3 reads CASSPSDRGAFF. CDR3 sequence (DNA): TGTGCCAGCAGTCCGTCCGACAGGGGGGCTTTCTTT.